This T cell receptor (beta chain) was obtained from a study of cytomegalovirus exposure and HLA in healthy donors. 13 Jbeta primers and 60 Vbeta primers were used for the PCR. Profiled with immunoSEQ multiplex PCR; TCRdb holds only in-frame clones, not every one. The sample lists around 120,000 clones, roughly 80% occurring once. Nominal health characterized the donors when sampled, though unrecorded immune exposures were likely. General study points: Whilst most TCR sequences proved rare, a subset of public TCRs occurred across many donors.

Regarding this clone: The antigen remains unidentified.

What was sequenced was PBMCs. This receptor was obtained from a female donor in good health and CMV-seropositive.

The CDR3 is CSVEGHSNTEAFF. CDR3 nucleotide sequence: TGCAGCGTTGAGGGACATTCGAACACTGAAGCTTTCTTT. The chain combines TRBV29-1 with TRBJ1-1; D is perhaps TRBD1 (6 bases). Germline assignment: CDR1 SQVTM and CDR2 ANQGSEA. V lost 3 bases and J 1 base, leaving 9 bases between the germline ends. This CDR3 is 13 amino acids long.